The clone carrying this T cell receptor beta chain was seen a handful of times. Its antigen is unidentified. Looked up from germline, CDR1 is SGHAT and CDR2 is FQNNGV. The CDR3 totals 13 residues. V lost 3 bases and J 8 bases, leaving 13 bases between the germline ends. The study ran its PCR with 60 Vbeta and 13 Jbeta primers. The method was immunoSEQ multiplex PCR; TCRdb's version includes in-frame clones alone and lacks a portion of them. The sample lists some 110,000 clones, about a tenth occurring once. Nominally healthy donors were sampled, though unrecorded immune exposures were likely. The data belong to a study of cytomegalovirus exposure and HLA in healthy donors. Notes on the study in general: A few of the chains that were CMV-associated were confirmed in vitro to be specific for CMV antigens. Cytomegalovirus association was assigned to more than 150 TCR beta chains.

Sequencing used PBMCs. The chain carries TRBV11-2 and TRBJ1-2; D is perhaps TRBD1 (5 bases). This receptor was taken from a man aged 40-49 years in good health and CMV-seropositive. DNA for the CDR3: TGTGCCAGCAGCTTGGGGACTGCCTGGGGCTACACCTTC. Translating it yields CASSLGTAWGYTF.